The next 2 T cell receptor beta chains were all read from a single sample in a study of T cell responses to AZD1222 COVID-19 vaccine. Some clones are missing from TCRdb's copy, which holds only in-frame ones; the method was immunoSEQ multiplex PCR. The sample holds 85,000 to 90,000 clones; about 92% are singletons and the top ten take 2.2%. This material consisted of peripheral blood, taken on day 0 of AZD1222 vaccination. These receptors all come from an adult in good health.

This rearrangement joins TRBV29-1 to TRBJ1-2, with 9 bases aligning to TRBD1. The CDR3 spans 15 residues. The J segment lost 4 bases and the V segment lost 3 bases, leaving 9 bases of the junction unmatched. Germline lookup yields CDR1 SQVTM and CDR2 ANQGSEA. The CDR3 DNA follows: TGCAGCGTTGACACCGGGACAGGGATCACCTATGGCTACACCTTC. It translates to CSVDTGTGITYGYTF.

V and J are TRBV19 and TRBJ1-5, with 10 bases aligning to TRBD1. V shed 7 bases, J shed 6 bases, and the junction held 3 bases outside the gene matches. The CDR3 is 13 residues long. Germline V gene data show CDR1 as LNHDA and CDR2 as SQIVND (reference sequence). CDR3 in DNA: TGTGCCAGTATGGGACAGGGGATTCAGCCCCAGCATTTT. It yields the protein CASMGQGIQPQHF.